The 26 T cell receptor beta chains below all came from one sample that was sequenced in a study of PD-1 blockade in classical Hodgkin lymphoma. Here immunoSEQ multiplex PCR was the method, and the copy in TCRdb shows in-frame clones only, minus some. In the table there are around 45,000 clones, approximately 70% of which are singletons. Each patient relapsed following autologous stem cell transplantation, and prior brentuximab vedotin exposure differed. Here the sequenced sample was peripheral blood mononuclear cells (PBMCs), taken before the second cycle of nivolumab. The receptors shown here come from a human donor with classical Hodgkin lymphoma.

This clone was seen only once. This chain connects TRBV6-6 to TRBJ2-7; possible D gene TRBD1, 6 bases. V dropped 10 bases and J dropped 4 bases, with 14 bases sitting between them. Germline V gene data show CDR1 as MNHNY and CDR2 as SVGAGI (reference sequence). This CDR3 has 12 residues. As DNA, the CDR3 is TGTGCCACGGTAGGGGGAGTGTACGAGCAGTACTTC. Translated, it gives CATVGGVYEQYF.

The V and J genes are TRBV13 and TRBJ2-7; D is unclear. Germline V CDR1 and CDR2: PRHDT, FYEKMQ (reference sequence). There are 16 residues in the CDR3. V was pared by 0 bases and J by 0 bases, with 12 bases between. This chain's CDR3 is CASSLGVAAPSYEQYF. CDR3 DNA: TGTGCCAGCAGCTTAGGCGTGGCAGCACCCTCCTACGAGCAGTACTTC.

This clone was detected only a few times. This chain joins TRBV25-1 and TRBJ2-5, with D uncertain. Trimming took 7 bases from V and 7 from J, leaving 10 bases between them. The CDR3 loop spans 11 amino acids. Germline values: CDR1 MGHDK, CDR2 SYGVNS. The chain's CDR3 is CASIQVGTQYF. The CDR3 bases are TGTGCCAGCATTCAAGTAGGGACCCAGTACTTC.

This chain links TRBV29-1 with TRBJ2-7; TRBD1 matches 9 bases. Germline V CDR1 and CDR2: SQVTM, ANQGSEA. This CDR3 contains 14 residues. The trim removed 0 bases at V and 4 bases at J, leaving 4 bases unmatched. In nucleotides, the CDR3 is TGCAGCGTTGAAGAGGGACAGGGACATTACGAGCAGTACTTC. This translates into CSVEEGQGHYEQYF.

The CDR3 sequence: CASSLGQGGYTF. The CDR3 region has the DNA TGTGCCAGCAGCTTAGGACAAGGAGGCTACACCTTC. The chain recombines TRBV7-2 with TRBJ1-2, with no clear D. CDR1 and CDR2 from the germline V gene are SGHTA and FQGNSA. Trimming took off 1 base at V and 8 bases at J, with 8 bases between the two ends. This CDR3 spans 12 amino acids. Looking up the rest from reference TRBV7-2 and TRBJ1-2 gives the full variable domain: GAGVSQSPSNKVTEKGKDVELRCDPISGHTALYWYRQSLGQGLEFLIYFQGNSAPDKSGLPSDRFSAERTGGSVSTLTIQRTQQEDSAVYLCASSLGQGGYTFGSGTRLTVV.

The rearrangement joins TRBV9 to TRBJ1-2; no clear D gene. Germline V gives CDR1 SGDLS, CDR2 YYNGEE. The CDR3 is 14 amino acids. The V and J ends lost 0 bases and 4 bases respectively, with 10 bases between them. CDR3 in DNA: TGTGCCAGCAGCGTAGGTCGGCAAGTCTATGGCTACACCTTC. It specifies CASSVGRQVYGYTF.

This clone was found once. The chain recombines TRBV7-3 with TRBJ2-1, with D uncertain. V was shortened by 1 base and J by 5 bases, with 6 bases between the two germline ends. Per germline, CDR1 SGHTA and CDR2 FQGTGA. This CDR3 is built from 13 residues. CDR3: CASSLKPNNEQFF. CDR3 DNA sequence: TGTGCCAGCAGCTTAAAACCGAACAATGAGCAGTTCTTC.

This clone was detected a few times. The rearrangement uses TRBV10-3 and TRBJ1-1; 12 bases match TRBD1. The CDR3 has 18 residues. V trimming: 0 bases; J trimming: 3 bases; junction bases outside the gene matches: 8. Per germline, CDR1 ENHRY and CDR2 SYGVKD. CDR3 sequence: CAISESLGDRGLDTEAFF. CDR3 nucleotide sequence: TGTGCCATCAGTGAGTCGCTTGGGGACAGGGGGCTAGACACTGAAGCTTTCTTT.

The chain recombines TRBV5-1 with TRBJ2-2, with 7 bases identical to TRBD2. V shed 3 bases and J 2 bases; nucleotides not matched to a gene: 10. The CDR3 extends over 17 amino acids. Looked up from germline, CDR1 is SGHRS and CDR2 is YFSETQ. In DNA form, the CDR3 reads TGCGCCAGCAGCTCCCGAATGGGGGAGGGTAACACCGGGGAGCTGTTTTTT. This sequence encodes CASSSRMGEGNTGELFF.

The DNA for the CDR3 is TGTGCCAGCACCGCAGGGGCAGGAGATCAGCCCCAGCATTTT. This sequence encodes CASTAGAGDQPQHF. The chain recombines TRBV6-1 with TRBJ1-5; TRBD1 is a possible D gene (6 bases). Per the germline V gene, CDR1 is MNHNS and CDR2 is SASEGT. Trimming took off 7 bases at V and 5 bases at J, with 15 bases between the two ends. The CDR3 length is 14 residues.

In this sample, this clone turned up a few times. The gene calls are TRBV28 and TRBJ2-7; D call uncertain. V lost 6 bases, J lost 0 bases, and 12 bases lay in between. This CDR3 comprises 14 residues. From germline, CDR1 is MDHEN and CDR2 SYDVKM. CDR3 residues: CASRSRQSSYEQYF. As DNA, the CDR3 is TGTGCCAGCAGGTCCCGCCAGAGCTCCTACGAGCAGTACTTC.

V and J are TRBV28 and TRBJ2-1; D uncertain. The CDR3 is 12 residues long. Deletions cut 6 bases from V and 7 bases from J, with 10 bases between. The germline gives CDR1 MDHEN, CDR2 SYDVKM. CDR3 amino acids: CASSVSWNEQFF. The CDR3 bases are TGTGCCAGCAGCGTTAGCTGGAATGAGCAGTTCTTC.

The DNA of the CDR3 is TGTGCCAGCAGCTTAGGCCCAGGGGAGGGCACAGATACGCAGTATTTT. It codes for CASSLGPGEGTDTQYF. The gene calls are TRBV7-2 and TRBJ2-3; D is perhaps TRBD1 or TRBD2 (6 bases each). CDR3 length: 16 amino acids. The germline V gene encodes CDR1 SGHTA and CDR2 FQGNSA. V lost 1 base to trimming and J lost 1 base, with 12 bases between them.

The V and J genes are TRBV30 and TRBJ2-7; D not certain. V was clipped by 0 bases and J by 6 bases, with 9 bases between them. This CDR3 contains 12 residues. Germline values: CDR1 GTSNPN, CDR2 SVGIG (reference sequence). The CDR3 bases are TGTGCCTGGAGTGTCGGGTGGGCCGAGCAGTACTTC. Translation: CAWSVGWAEQYF.

The chain couples TRBV7-9 to TRBJ1-1; unclear D gene. CDR3 size: 14 residues. In germline, CDR1 is SEHNR, CDR2 FQNEAQ (reference sequence). V was trimmed by 3 bases and J by 9 bases, leaving 17 bases between them. This CDR3 reads CASSFAGEGLKAFF. The CDR3 DNA follows: TGTGCCAGCAGCTTTGCTGGAGAAGGTCTAAAAGCTTTCTTT.

J is TRBJ1-5 and V is TRBV6-5; a weak D match, TRBD1 (6 bases). Germline-derived CDR1 and CDR2 are MNHEY and SVGAGI. V lost 2 bases, J lost 2 bases, and 10 bases lay in between. The CDR3 is 15 amino acids. Written as DNA, the CDR3 is TGTGCCAGCAGTTACACAGGGCTCGGCAATCAGCCCCAGCATTTT. It specifies CASSYTGLGNQPQHF.

This chain connects TRBV28 to TRBJ2-3; a weak D match, TRBD2 (6 bases). In germline, CDR1 is MDHEN, CDR2 SYDVKM. V gave up 1 base and J gave up 3 bases, with 8 bases separating them. CDR3 size: 14 residues. CDR3 loop: CASSLLGGTDTQYF. The CDR3 region has the DNA TGTGCCAGCAGTTTATTGGGGGGTACAGATACGCAGTATTTT.

This chain joins TRBV14 and TRBJ1-2; D perhaps matches TRBD1 (5 bases). Between the trimmed V and J ends, which lost 1 base and 9 bases, there was a span of 15 bases. Germline V gives CDR1 SGHDN, CDR2 FVKESK. The CDR3 is 14 amino acids. The CDR3 loop is CASSQGAQWGRYTF. CDR3 bases: TGTGCCAGCAGCCAAGGGGCCCAATGGGGCCGCTACACCTTC.

V is TRBV7-2 and J is TRBJ2-1, with no clear D. Trimming stripped 3 bases from V and 9 bases from J, with 6 bases between. The CDR3 loop spans 11 amino acids. Germline assignment: CDR1 SGHTA and CDR2 FQGNSA. The CDR3, as DNA: TGTGCCAGCAGCTTCGGAACTGAGCAGTTCTTC. This sequence encodes CASSFGTEQFF. The variable domain in full, completed from reference TRBV7-2 and TRBJ2-1, reads GAGVSQSPSNKVTEKGKDVELRCDPISGHTALYWYRQSLGQGLEFLIYFQGNSAPDKSGLPSDRFSAERTGGSVSTLTIQRTQQEDSAVYLCASSFGTEQFFGPGTRLTVL.

Comment on this clone: The identical CDR3 is also encoded by other nucleotide sequences in the sample. The CDR3 DNA reads as TGTGCCAGTAGTATAGGGACAGGAGGCAATCAGCCCCAGCATTTT. It codes for CASSIGTGGNQPQHF. The V gene is TRBV19, the J gene TRBJ1-5; TRBD1 matches 7 bases. J lost 2 bases, V lost 1 base, and 2 bases had no gene match. This CDR3 is built from 15 residues. Germline values: CDR1 LNHDA, CDR2 SQIVND (reference sequence).

This clone has just one count. The chain uses TRBV7-9 and TRBJ1-2; possibly TRBD1 for D (5 bases). Per germline, CDR1 SEHNR and CDR2 FQNEAQ (reference sequence). V was cut by 4 bases and J by 6 bases, with 15 bases left in between. CDR3 length: 14 residues. The CDR3 sequence: CASSYPARGDGYTF. As DNA, the CDR3 is TGTGCCAGCAGCTATCCAGCCCGAGGGGATGGCTACACCTTC.

V gene TRBV15 combines with J gene TRBJ1-5, with 7 bases fitting TRBD1. The CDR3 runs 14 residues. Germline CDR1 reads LNHNV; CDR2 reads YYDKDF (reference sequence). V dropped 5 bases and J dropped 4; count of bases not matched to a gene: 5. CDR3 residues: CATSGDSFNQPQHF. For the CDR3, the DNA is TGTGCCACCAGCGGGGACAGTTTTAATCAGCCCCAGCATTTT. Combining the CDR3 with reference TRBV15 and TRBJ1-5 gives the whole variable domain DAMVIQNPRYQVTQFGKPVTLSCSQTLNHNVMYWYQQKSSQAPKLLFHYYDKDFNNEADTPDNFQSRRPNTSFCFLDIRSPGLGDTAMYLCATSGDSFNQPQHFGDGTRLSIL.

V usage is TRBV5-1 and J usage is TRBJ2-5; a possible D gene is TRBD1 (5 bases). The assigned J gene may be wrong: the sequence end matches TRBJ2-7 better. Germline CDR1 and CDR2: SGHRS and YFSETQ. This CDR3 spans 14 amino acids. CDR3 residues: CASSLGQGTHEQYF. The CDR3 DNA sequence: TGCGCCAGCAGCTTGGGGCAGGGTACCCACGAGCAGTACTTC.

The chain links TRBV7-6 to TRBJ2-5, with 9 bases fitting TRBD1. Germline V lookup: CDR1 SGHVS, CDR2 FNYEAQ. J gave up 5 bases and V 0 bases, and 10 bases lay outside the gene matches. This CDR3 comprises 17 residues. CDR3 coding DNA: TGTGCCAGCAGCTTAGCCAGAGGGACAGGGAGAGGGGAGACCCAGTACTTC. Translating gives CASSLARGTGRGETQYF.

V usage is TRBV6-5 and J usage is TRBJ1-1; possible D gene TRBD1, 5 bases. The V gene lost 2 bases and the J gene lost 5 bases, with 9 bases spanning the gap. Looked up from germline, CDR1 is MNHEY and CDR2 is SVGAGI. This CDR3 is built from 13 residues. This CDR3 is CASSYGAQTEAFF. The CDR3 DNA sequence: TGTGCCAGCAGTTACGGGGCCCAGACTGAAGCTTTCTTT.

This chain joins TRBV13 and TRBJ2-1; perhaps TRBD2 as D (6 bases). V lost 5 bases to trimming and J lost 10 bases, with 12 bases between them. Germline CDR1 reads PRHDT; CDR2 reads FYEKMQ (reference sequence). The CDR3 extends over 12 amino acids. CDR3 bases: TGTGCCAGCAGCCGACCGCGGGGAGAGCAGTTCTTC. This gives the protein CASSRPRGEQFF.